The 2 T cell receptor beta chains given below trace back to one sample, sequenced in a study of T cells in Graves' hyperthyroidism and ophthalmopathy. TCR beta CDR3 regions were amplified from RNA transcripts. The TCR CDR3 first-round RT-PCR relied on the HTBI primer set. TCRdb re-derived calls from the multiplex PCR reads in MiXCR, one entry per CDR3 protein. The sample gives 300,000 to 400,000 distinct CDR3 sequences, about 15% of which show up once; approximately 9.9% is in the top ten. Specimen: blood. These receptors all come from a woman in her fifties or sixties with Graves' hyperthyroidism.

This clonotype occurred many times. This chain connects TRBV30 to TRBJ2-2, with 13 bases that match TRBD2. Per the germline V gene, CDR1 is GTSNPN and CDR2 is SVGIG (reference sequence). The V and J ends lost 0 bases and 6 bases, in that order; junction bases with no gene match: 1. This CDR3 spans 15 amino acids. The chain's CDR3 is CAWSVTSGRSGELFF. CDR3 nucleotides: TGTGCCTGGAGTGTGACTAGCGGGAGGTCCGGGGAGCTGTTTTTT.

This clonotype was counted many times. This chain connects TRBV7-9 to TRBJ2-4; possible D gene TRBD1, 5 bases. Germline lookup yields CDR1 SEHNR and CDR2 FQNEAQ (reference sequence). V dropped 6 bases and J dropped 8 bases, with 17 bases sitting between them. The CDR3 contains 14 residues. CDR3: CASRLRAGIDIQYF. CDR3 DNA: TGTGCCAGCAGACTTAGGGCAGGGATTGACATTCAGTACTTC.